These T cell receptor beta chains were read from a single sample in a study of blood T cell repertoires in COVID-19. Generated by immunoSEQ multiplex PCR, the TCRdb table keeps only in-frame clones and is missing some. The sample has hundreds of thousands of clones, approximately 80% seen once; the top ten hold approximately 9.4%. The material sequenced was peripheral blood. These receptors all stem from an elderly woman with acute or convalescent COVID-19. Each CDR3 is given with its conserved first and last residue. A D gene is named only where the DNA matches it firmly. The size entry is marked missing in some rows and otherwise reads once, few, many or a size class.

D: NA
V: TRBV6-6
J: TRBJ1-4
size: NA
CDR3: CASSPSGGSEKLFF
DNA: TGTGCCAGCAGTCCGAGCGGGGGCAGCGAAAAACTGTTTTTT

D: NA
V: TRBV15
J: TRBJ1-5
size: NA
CDR3: CATSRDTLKDQPQHF
DNA: TGTGCCACCAGCAGAGATACACTAAAGGATCAGCCCCAGCATTTT

D: NA
V: TRBV2
J: TRBJ1-5
size: NA
CDR3: CASSVAGINQPQHF
DNA: TGTGCCAGCAGTGTGGCAGGGATCAATCAGCCCCAGCATTTT

D: NA
V: TRBV6-1
J: TRBJ2-1
size: NA
CDR3: CASSESLGGSSYNEQFF
DNA: TGTGCCAGCAGTGAAAGCTTGGGGGGTAGCTCCTACAATGAGCAGTTCTTC

D: TRBD1
V: TRBV2
J: TRBJ1-4
size: NA
CDR3: CASKGYGTANEKLFF
DNA: TGTGCCAGCAAGGGTTACGGGACAGCTAATGAAAAACTGTTTTTT

D: NA
V: TRBV29-1
J: TRBJ2-2
size: NA
CDR3: CSARIGRRPDTGELFF
DNA: TGCAGCGCTAGGATAGGAAGGCGGCCGGACACCGGGGAGCTGTTTTTT

D: TRBD1
V: TRBV13
J: TRBJ1-1
size: NA
CDR3: CASSGTVNTEAFF
DNA: TGTGCCAGCAGCGGGACAGTGAACACTGAAGCTTTCTTT

D: TRBD1
V: TRBV3-1/TRBV3-2
J: TRBJ1-5
size: NA
CDR3: CASSQGIDRVQPQHF
DNA: TGTGCCAGCAGCCAAGGGATTGACAGGGTTCAGCCCCAGCATTTT

D: TRBD1
V: TRBV18
J: TRBJ1-3
size: NA
CDR3: CASSPGTGWNTIYF
DNA: TGTGCCAGCTCACCTGGGACAGGCTGGAACACCATATATTTT

D: NA
V: TRBV5-1
J: TRBJ2-1
size: NA
CDR3: CASSSDSQNNEQFF
DNA: TGCGCCAGCAGCTCGGACAGTCAAAACAATGAGCAGTTCTTC

D: TRBD1
V: TRBV2
J: TRBJ2-1
size: NA
CDR3: CASRIPQGKRNEQFF
DNA: TGTGCCAGCAGGATCCCACAGGGGAAGAGGAATGAGCAGTTCTTC

D: NA
V: TRBV5-1
J: TRBJ2-2
size: NA
CDR3: CASSLAATGELFF
DNA: TGCGCCAGCAGCTTGGCAGCGACCGGGGAGCTGTTTTTT

D: NA
V: TRBV9
J: TRBJ2-7
size: NA
CDR3: CASSPSFSLGEQYF
DNA: TGTGCCAGCAGCCCCAGTTTTAGCCTCGGGGAGCAGTACTTC

D: NA
V: TRBV11-3
J: TRBJ2-3
size: NA
CDR3: CASSERGTDTQYF
DNA: TGTGCCAGCAGCGAGCGGGGCACAGATACGCAGTATTTT

D: TRBD1
V: TRBV10-3
J: TRBJ1-5
size: NA
CDR3: CAISEGDRNQPQHF
DNA: TGTGCCATCAGTGAAGGGGACAGAAATCAGCCCCAGCATTTT

D: TRBD2
V: TRBV3-1/TRBV3-2
J: TRBJ2-5
size: NA
CDR3: CASISAGGGETQYF
DNA: TGTGCCAGCATTTCAGCGGGGGGAGGGGAGACCCAGTACTTC

D: NA
V: TRBV18
J: TRBJ2-5
size: NA
CDR3: CASSPPNSNLRSQETQYF
DNA: TGTGCCAGCTCACCACCTAACTCCAACCTCCGGTCTCAAGAGACCCAGTACTTC

D: NA
V: TRBV4-1
J: TRBJ1-5
size: NA
CDR3: CASSPEQGLGWSNQPQHF
DNA: TGCGCCAGCAGCCCTGAACAGGGTTTGGGATGGAGCAATCAGCCCCAGCATTTT

D: TRBD2
V: TRBV5-1
J: TRBJ2-1
size: NA
CDR3: CASTPAGASYNEQFF
DNA: TGCGCCAGCACCCCAGCGGGGGCCTCCTACAATGAGCAGTTCTTC

D: NA
V: TRBV6-5
J: TRBJ1-1
size: NA
CDR3: CASRGDSSTEAFF
DNA: TGTGCCAGCAGGGGAGATAGCAGCACTGAAGCTTTCTTT

D: NA
V: TRBV2
J: TRBJ2-7
size: NA
CDR3: CASKAGYTYEQYF
DNA: TGTGCCAGCAAAGCGGGCTATACCTACGAGCAGTACTTC

D: TRBD1
V: TRBV5-1
J: TRBJ2-2
size: few
CDR3: CASRPQGFIQSGELFF
DNA: TGCGCCAGCAGACCACAGGGGTTTATTCAAAGCGGGGAGCTGTTTTTT

D: NA
V: TRBV2
J: TRBJ1-4
size: NA
CDR3: CASRQGLDEKLFF
DNA: TGTGCCAGCAGACAGGGATTGGATGAAAAACTGTTTTTT

D: TRBD1
V: TRBV7-3
J: TRBJ1-4
size: NA
CDR3: CASSLGTGGNEKLFF
DNA: TGTGCCAGCAGCTTGGGGACAGGGGGGAATGAAAAACTGTTTTTT

D: TRBD1
V: TRBV3-1/TRBV3-2
J: TRBJ2-2
size: NA
CDR3: CASSQGVGTDTGELFF
DNA: TGTGCCAGCAGCCAAGGAGTGGGGACAGACACCGGGGAGCTGTTTTTT

D: NA
V: TRBV20-1
J: TRBJ1-2
size: NA
CDR3: CSAPGGFGYTF
DNA: TGCAGTGCCCCCGGGGGATTCGGCTACACCTTC

D: TRBD1
V: TRBV5-4
J: TRBJ1-6
size: NA
CDR3: CASSTGQGKGSPLHF
DNA: TGTGCCAGCAGCACAGGACAGGGGAAGGGATCACCCCTCCACTTT

D: NA
V: TRBV5-1
J: TRBJ2-7
size: NA
CDR3: CASSLPGLSYEQYF
DNA: TGCGCCAGCAGCTTGCCAGGCCTGTCCTACGAGCAGTACTTC

D: TRBD2
V: TRBV6-4
J: TRBJ2-3
size: once
CDR3: CASSEGSAGGSSTQYF
DNA: TGTGCCAGCAGTGAAGGTTCAGCGGGGGGGTCGAGTACGCAGTATTTT

D: NA
V: TRBV5-1
J: TRBJ2-5
size: NA
CDR3: CASSSSGSEVQETQYF
DNA: TGCGCCAGCAGCTCCTCGGGGAGCGAGGTCCAAGAGACCCAGTACTTC

D: TRBD1
V: TRBV5-6
J: TRBJ2-2
size: NA
CDR3: CASSLRRGLGELFF
DNA: TGTGCCAGCAGCTTGCGCAGGGGGCTTGGGGAGCTGTTTTTT

D: TRBD1
V: TRBV28
J: TRBJ2-7
size: NA
CDR3: CASSTGGVPYEQYF
DNA: TGTGCCAGCAGTACAGGGGGCGTCCCCTACGAGCAGTACTTC

D: NA
V: TRBV6-6
J: TRBJ2-1
size: NA
CDR3: CASTYMTGLFYNEQFF
DNA: TGTGCCAGCACCTACATGACTGGCCTCTTCTACAATGAGCAGTTCTTC

D: NA
V: TRBV28
J: TRBJ1-5
size: once
CDR3: CASARGGGNQPQHF
DNA: TGTGCCAGCGCCCGTGGGGGGGGCAATCAGCCCCAGCATTTT

D: NA
V: TRBV6-6
J: TRBJ2-2
size: NA
CDR3: CASSYRTAGELFF
DNA: TGTGCCAGCAGTTACCGAACGGCCGGGGAGCTGTTTTTT

D: TRBD1
V: TRBV6-1
J: TRBJ1-1
size: NA
CDR3: CASSWGQGYTEAFF
DNA: TGTGCCAGCAGTTGGGGACAGGGCTACACTGAAGCTTTCTTT

D: TRBD1
V: TRBV4-1
J: TRBJ1-5
size: NA
CDR3: CASSSEGQGWGEPQHF
DNA: TGCGCCAGCAGCTCCGAGGGACAGGGATGGGGTGAGCCCCAGCATTTT

D: NA
V: TRBV5-4
J: TRBJ2-7
size: NA
CDR3: CASSRGSGVEYEQYF
DNA: TGTGCCAGCAGCCGCGGATCCGGCGTCGAGTACGAGCAGTACTTC

D: TRBD1
V: TRBV28
J: TRBJ2-2
size: NA
CDR3: CASRGAGGNTGELFF
DNA: TGTGCCAGCAGGGGGGCAGGGGGAAACACCGGGGAGCTGTTTTTT